These 25 T cell receptor beta chains were sequenced from one sample in a study of shared clonotypes between healthy human individuals. Data came from immunoSEQ multiplex PCR; TCRdb stores just in-frame clones and leaves some out. The top ten clones hold around 1.1% of a sample with about 2 million clones, 85% to 95% of them seen once. The naive CD8 subset, CD45RO-negative cells positively selected for CCR7, excluded terminally differentiated effector memory CD45RA+ cells. Sequencing was performed on naive CD8+ T cells sorted from blood. Receptors were obtained from a young man in good health.

This clone was picked up a small number of times. V and J are TRBV6-1 and TRBJ1-2; D not certain. The CDR3 runs 11 residues. Trimming left V 3 bases short and J 7 bases short, with 6 bases between. Germline-derived CDR1 and CDR2 are MNHNS and SASEGT. Here the CDR3 DNA reads TGTGCCAGCAGTGAGTCGCGTGGCTACACCTTC. Encoded protein: CASSESRGYTF.

Written as DNA, the CDR3 is TGTGCCAGCACCTTCAACAGGAACCCCCTCTACGAGCAGTACTTC. It yields the protein CASTFNRNPLYEQYF. The J gene is TRBJ2-7, the V gene TRBV6-1, with TRBD1 as a possible D gene (5 bases). CDR3 length: 15 amino acids. V was pared by 7 bases and J by 3 bases, with 19 bases between. Per the germline V gene, CDR1 is MNHNS and CDR2 is SASEGT.

V and J are TRBV27 and TRBJ2-1; the match to TRBD1 covers 9 bases. CDR1 and CDR2 from the germline V gene are MNHEY and SMNVEV (reference sequence). This CDR3 region has 12 residues. V lost 7 bases, J lost 10 bases, and 5 bases stayed unmatched. The CDR3 coding sequence is TGTGCCAGCAAGACAGGGGGTCTCGAGCAGTTCTTC. It is translated as CASKTGGLEQFF.

For this clone: Other DNA variants within this sample encode the same CDR3. J is TRBJ2-7 and V is TRBV30; the D gene is possibly TRBD2 (6 bases). Germline-derived CDR1 and CDR2 are GTSNPN and SVGIG (reference sequence). The CDR3 is made up of 12 amino acids. V dropped 5 bases and J dropped 1 base, with 9 bases sitting between them. The CDR3 DNA reads TGTGCCTGGTCCGCGGGATCCTACGAGCAGTACTTC. Translation gives CAWSAGSYEQYF.

The V call is TRBV6-5, the J call TRBJ2-7; D is perhaps TRBD1 (5 bases). The germline V gene encodes CDR1 MNHEY and CDR2 SVGAGI. Trimming cost V 4 bases and J 1 base, with 14 bases left between them. The CDR3 has 15 amino acids. In DNA, the CDR3 is TGTGCCAGCAGTTCCCGCCGACAGTATTCCTACGAGCAGTACTTC. This codes for CASSSRRQYSYEQYF.

Points on this clone: The DNA is omitted, as the CDR3 cannot be located on it reliably, and the CDR3 follows TCRdb's listing. This chain connects TRBV6-5 to TRBJ1-2; the table calls TRBD1, which could not be checked here. Germline V CDR1 and CDR2: MNHEY, SVGAGI. The CDR3 has 14 residues if both end residues are counted. The chain's CDR3 is CASSSSGHNYGYTF.

This chain uses TRBV9 with TRBJ1-6, with unresolved D. Deletions cut 5 bases from V and 10 bases from J, with 22 bases between. This CDR3 comprises 16 residues. Germline CDR1 SGDLS, CDR2 YYNGEE. As DNA, the CDR3 is TGTGCCAGCAGTGAAAATCGGGCCTCGTTGAACTCACCCCTCCACTTT. This codes for CASSENRASLNSPLHF.

The J gene is TRBJ1-2, the V gene TRBV4-3, with a weak D call TRBD1 (6 bases). The CDR3 is 18 residues long. Germline CDR1 reads LGHNA; CDR2 reads YSLEER. The V gene lost 0 bases and the J gene lost 8 bases, with 25 bases spanning the gap. The CDR3 region is CASSQDLMTQGGVGGYTF. CDR3 in DNA: TGCGCCAGCAGCCAAGACTTAATGACACAGGGAGGGGTCGGGGGCTACACCTTC.

The rearrangement links TRBV28 to TRBJ2-1; D is uncertain. V gave up 1 base and J gave up 4 bases, with 14 bases separating them. The CDR3 runs 16 residues. Germline V lookup: CDR1 MDHEN, CDR2 SYDVKM. In DNA form, the CDR3 reads TGTGCCAGCAGTTTATCCTTCTCTCGGTCGTACAATGAGCAGTTCTTC. This codes for CASSLSFSRSYNEQFF.

The chain carries TRBV27 and TRBJ2-1; D tentatively fits TRBD1 or TRBD2 (5 bases each). Germline loops: CDR1 MNHEY, CDR2 SMNVEV (reference sequence). V was clipped by 2 bases and J by 6 bases, with 17 bases between them. The CDR3 consists of 16 residues. This chain's CDR3 is CASSLPPGPLGNEQFF. DNA of the CDR3: TGTGCCAGCAGTTTACCACCGGGACCCTTAGGCAATGAGCAGTTCTTC.

The chain is built from TRBV7-9 and TRBJ2-3; a possible D gene is TRBD2 (6 bases). The CDR3 runs to 13 residues. Germline V gene sequence: CDR1 SEHNR, CDR2 FQNEAQ (reference sequence). V was cut by 3 bases and J by 5 bases, with 9 bases left in between. As DNA, the CDR3 is TGTGCCAGCAGCTTTGCCGGGGGAGATACGCAGTATTTT. This gives the protein CASSFAGGDTQYF. The full variable domain, in which reference TRBV7-9 and TRBJ2-3 provide the parts outside the CDR3, is DTGVSQNPRHKITKRGQNVTFRCDPISEHNRLYWYRQTLGQGPEFLTYFQNEAQLEKSRLLSDRFSAERPKGSFSTLEIQRTEQGDSAMYLCASSFAGGDTQYFGPGTRLTVL.

Remarks on this clone: The identical CDR3 is also encoded by other nucleotide sequences in the sample. This rearrangement joins TRBV7-9 to TRBJ2-7, with D possibly being TRBD2 (5 bases). CDR3 length: 14 residues. The ends were cut back, 5 bases at V and 4 bases at J, with 15 bases in the middle. In germline, CDR1 is SEHNR, CDR2 FQNEAQ (reference sequence). CDR3: CASSASGSGYEQYF. The CDR3 DNA reads as TGTGCCAGCAGCGCGAGCGGAAGTGGGTACGAGCAGTACTTC.

This sequence joins TRBV5-4 and TRBJ2-7, with D perhaps assigned TRBD1 or TRBD2 (6 bases each). Germline CDR1 is SGHNT and CDR2 is YYREEE (reference sequence). V was shortened by 5 bases and J by 6 bases, with 21 bases between the two germline ends. The CDR3 sequence is 15 residues long. The CDR3 loop reads CASRAGGHTFSEQYF. The DNA of the CDR3 is TGTGCCAGCAGGGCCGGGGGACACACGTTTTCCGAGCAGTACTTC. The whole variable domain, filled in from reference TRBV5-4 and TRBJ2-7, reads ETGVTQSPTHLIKTRGQQVTLRCSSQSGHNTVSWYQQALGQGPQFIFQYYREEENGRGNFPPRFSGLQFPNYSSELNVNALELDDSALYLCASRAGGHTFSEQYFGPGTRLTVT.

Remarks on this clone: This specimen includes other DNA sequences encoding the same CDR3. The chain is built from TRBV7-3 and TRBJ2-5; 8 nucleotides line up with TRBD2. Germline lookup yields CDR1 SGHTA and CDR2 FQGTGA. After removal of 3 bases from V and 1 base from J, the junction contained 4 bases not matched to a gene. The CDR3 length is 15 residues. The CDR3 spells CASSLAGGLQETQYF. CDR3 bases: TGTGCCAGCAGCTTGGCGGGGGGTCTCCAAGAGACCCAGTACTTC.

For this clone: In the same sample, other DNA sequences code for this CDR3. The chain recombines TRBV28 with TRBJ2-3; D gene ambiguous. This CDR3 is built from 12 residues. CDR1 is MDHEN, CDR2 SYDVKM, per germline. Trimming removed 3 bases from V and 5 bases from J, with 6 bases in between. Here the CDR3 DNA reads TGTGCCAGCAGTTTCCGCTTAGATACGCAGTATTTT. This gives the protein CASSFRLDTQYF. The full variable domain, its missing parts supplied by reference TRBV28 and TRBJ2-3, is DVKVTQSSRYLVKRTGEKVFLECVQDMDHENMFWYRQDPGLGLRLIYFSYDVKMKEKGDIPEGYSVSREKKERFSLILESASTNQTSMYLCASSFRLDTQYFGPGTRLTVL.

CDR3 protein: CASSEGTGVYNEQFF. In DNA form, the CDR3 reads TGCGCCAGCAGTGAAGGGACAGGCGTCTACAATGAGCAGTTCTTC. V and J are TRBV10-2 and TRBJ2-1; TRBD1 agrees at 8 bases. The CDR3 spans 15 residues. Germline V CDR1 and CDR2: WSHSY, SAAADI. The junction had 4 bases not matched to a gene; V was cut back by 3 bases and J by 3 bases.

Of note for this clone: At the DNA level, this CDR3 is encoded by other sequences in the same sample as well. This chain connects TRBV7-9 to TRBJ2-2; D gene uncertain. CDR1 and CDR2 from the germline V gene are SEHNR and FQNEAQ (reference sequence). The V gene lost 3 bases and the J gene lost 5 bases, with 4 bases spanning the gap. This CDR3 has 12 amino acids. The CDR3 coding sequence is TGTGCCAGCAGCTTGGGGACCGGGGAGCTGTTTTTT. Translated: CASSLGTGELFF.

V is TRBV6-4 and J is TRBJ2-1; 10 positions agree with TRBD1. Germline V CDR1 and CDR2: MRHNA, SNTAGT. V lost 3 bases to trimming and J lost 4 bases; unmatched junction nucleotides: 6. CDR3 size: 16 residues. The CDR3 is CASSDRQGAKYNEQFF. The DNA for the CDR3 is TGTGCCAGCAGTGATCGACAGGGGGCGAAATACAATGAGCAGTTCTTC.

This chain joins TRBV7-9 and TRBJ2-5, with 8 bases that match TRBD1. V gave up 6 bases and J gave up 5 bases; unmatched junction bases: 8. From germline, CDR1 is SEHNR and CDR2 FQNEAQ (reference sequence). The CDR3 extends over 14 amino acids. The CDR3 DNA reads TGTGCCAGCAGGGATGGAACAGGGGGGGAGACCCAGTACTTC. This codes for CASRDGTGGETQYF.

The V and J genes are TRBV16 and TRBJ1-2; possible D gene TRBD1, 5 bases. Germline V lookup: CDR1 KGHSY, CDR2 FQNENV. Trimming took 3 bases from V and 5 from J, leaving 13 bases between them. The CDR3 runs 14 residues. The CDR3 sequence is CASSQGVITYGYTF. The CDR3 DNA sequence: TGTGCCAGCAGCCAGGGGGTGATAACATATGGCTACACCTTC.

This chain joins TRBV19 and TRBJ2-1, with D perhaps TRBD1 (5 bases). The germline V gene encodes CDR1 LNHDA and CDR2 SQIVND (reference sequence). CDR3 size: 15 residues. V was cut by 1 base and J by 1 base, with 8 bases left in between. The CDR3 is CASSIVRDSYNEQFF. The CDR3 DNA follows: TGTGCCAGTAGTATAGTCAGGGATTCCTACAATGAGCAGTTCTTC.

In this sample, this clone turned up once. The chain recombines TRBV7-9 with TRBJ2-1; 12 nucleotides agree with TRBD2. There are 16 residues in the CDR3. Looked up from germline, CDR1 is SEHNR and CDR2 is FQNEAQ (reference sequence). Losses at the gene ends were 5 bases for V and 6 bases for J; bases not matched to a gene: 8. Here the CDR3 DNA reads TGTGCCAGCAGCGCACGGACTAGCGGGATGCTCAATGAGCAGTTCTTC. Protein: CASSARTSGMLNEQFF.

The rearrangement links TRBV6-6 to TRBJ2-7; D unclear. CDR3 size: 11 residues. Between the trimmed V and J ends, which lost 1 base and 5 bases, there was a span of 3 bases. Germline CDR1 is MNHNY and CDR2 is SVGAGI (reference sequence). The CDR3 coding sequence is TGTGCCAGCAGTTACTTGGACGAGCAGTACTTC. Translating it yields CASSYLDEQYF.

This clone was seen a handful of times. This chain uses TRBV5-6 with TRBJ1-2; D might be TRBD1 (6 bases). This CDR3 contains 16 residues. The V and J ends lost 4 bases and 7 bases respectively, with 23 bases between them. Germline CDR1 and CDR2: SGHDT and YYEEEE. The CDR3, as DNA: TGTGCCAGCAGCCCCCTTACGGGGGCCAGAACCCCTGGCTACACCTTC. Its translation: CASSPLTGARTPGYTF.

The rearrangement uses TRBV7-3 and TRBJ2-7; D is unclear. V was shortened by 5 bases and J by 6 bases, with 14 bases between the two germline ends. The CDR3 covers 13 residues. The germline CDR1 and CDR2 sequences are SGHTA and FQGTGA. CDR3 loop: CASSPADKFEQYF. The CDR3 DNA reads TGTGCCAGCAGCCCCGCTGACAAGTTCGAGCAGTACTTC. The variable domain in full, with the rest retrieved from reference TRBV7-3 and TRBJ2-7, is GAGVSQTPSNKVTEKGKYVELRCDPISGHTALYWYRQSLGQGPEFLIYFQGTGAADDSGLPNDRFFAVRPEGSVSTLKIQRTERGDSAVYLCASSPADKFEQYFGPGTRLTVT.